These T cell receptor beta chains were read from a single sample in a study of CD8 T cells in ankylosing spondylitis. TCRdb re-analysed the 5' RACE reads in MiXCR, keeping a single row per CDR3 protein. The sample lists 10,000 to 15,000 distinct CDR3 sequences, 2.8% seen once, with 7.5% to 9% in the top ten. The sequencing sample was made of blood, either unsorted or a sorted T cell fraction (not recorded which). Receptors were obtained from a male donor with ankylosing spondylitis or in good health (not recorded which). CDR3s include the opening cysteine and the closing phenylalanine or tryptophan. D genes are given only for firm matches. Clone sizes are given selectively: once, few, many, or a class where the clone is expanded.

V gene	D gene	clone size	J gene	CDR3 DNA	CDR3 protein
TRBV9	NA	many	TRBJ2-7	TGTGCCAGCAGCCCTCGGGACTCACACTACGAGCAGTACTTC	CASSPRDSHYEQYF
TRBV9	NA	many	TRBJ2-2	TGTGCCAGCAGCGTCGGGCAGGGGAATATCGGGGAGCTGTTTTTT	CASSVGQGNIGELFF
TRBV9	NA	many	TRBJ2-3	TGTGCCAGCAGCGTAGTAGGGGCTGGAGGAACAGATACGCAGTATTTT	CASSVVGAGGTDTQYF
TRBV9	NA	many	TRBJ2-3	TGTGCCAGCAGCGTGCTCACAGATACGCAGTATTTT	CASSVLTDTQYF
TRBV9	NA	many	TRBJ2-5	TGTGCCAGCAGTCTAGGGGGCGGGGGGCGCCAAGAGACCCAGTACTTC	CASSLGGGGRQETQYF
TRBV9	NA	many	TRBJ2-7	TGTGCCAGCAGCGTAGGGTGGGGAACCTACGAGCAGTACTTC	CASSVGWGTYEQYF
TRBV9	TRBD1	NA	TRBJ1-1	TGTGCCAGCAGCGGGGGGACAGGGAACACTGAAGCTTTCTTT	CASSGGTGNTEAFF
TRBV6-5	NA	few	TRBJ1-4	NA	CASSYSPTGQLMKNCFF
TRBV9	TRBD2	many	TRBJ2-3	TGTGCCAGCAGCTTCAGCGGGGGGCTCACAGATACGCAGTATTTT	CASSFSGGLTDTQYF
TRBV9	NA	many	TRBJ1-3	TGTGCCAGCAGCGTTGTCGGCTCTGGAAACACCATATATTTT	CASSVVGSGNTIYF
TRBV9	NA	many	TRBJ2-7	TGTGCCAGCAGCGCCCGGGGAGACTCCCTCCCCGAGCAGTACTTC	CASSARGDSLPEQYF
TRBV9	TRBD1	many	TRBJ1-1	TGTGCCAGCAGCGTAGCGACAGGGACGACTGAAGCTTTCTTT	CASSVATGTTEAFF
TRBV9	NA	many	TRBJ2-3	TGTGCCAGCAGCGTAGGATCGGGCCTGAGCACAGATACGCAGTATTTT	CASSVGSGLSTDTQYF
TRBV9	NA	many	TRBJ2-7	TGTGCCAGCAGCCACCAGGCTACCCCCTACGAGCAGTACTTC	CASSHQATPYEQYF
TRBV9	NA	many	TRBJ2-2	TGTGCCAGCAGCGTCCGCTTGGGCCCCGGGGAGCTGTTTTTT	CASSVRLGPGELFF
TRBV9	NA	many	TRBJ2-7	TGTGCCAGCAGCGTCTCACCCCAGGGGCCCACCTACGAGCAGTACTTC	CASSVSPQGPTYEQYF
TRBV9	NA	medium-sized	TRBJ1-1	TGTGCCAGCAGCGTAGGTGGGGCGGGGGACACTGAAGCTTTCTTT	CASSVGGAGDTEAFF
TRBV9	TRBD1	many	TRBJ2-3	TGTGCCAGCAGCGTCACCTCAACAGGGGCGGTCACAGATACGCAGTATTTT	CASSVTSTGAVTDTQYF
TRBV9	TRBD1	many	TRBJ2-1	TGTGCCAGCAGCGCCCTTCCCGGGGACAGGGGCGAGCAGTTCTTC	CASSALPGDRGEQFF
TRBV9	TRBD1	many	TRBJ2-3	TGTGCCAGCAGCTTCGGACAGGCCACAGATACGCAGTATTTT	CASSFGQATDTQYF
TRBV9	TRBD2	many	TRBJ2-1	TGTGCCAGCAGCGGAGGTAGCGGGGGGGTCAATGAGCAGTTCTTC	CASSGGSGGVNEQFF
TRBV9	NA	many	TRBJ2-2	TGTGCCAGCAGCGTAGCCGGGACACTCCCCGGGGAGCTGTTTTTT	CASSVAGTLPGELFF
TRBV9	NA	many	TRBJ1-5	TGTGCCAGCAGCGTAGACGCAGGGCGAGGTCAGCCCCAGCATTTT	CASSVDAGRGQPQHF
TRBV9	NA	many	TRBJ2-5	TGTGCCAGCAGCGTTCGGGACGCCTGGGAAGAGACCCAGTACTTC	CASSVRDAWEETQYF
TRBV9	NA	many	TRBJ1-2	TGTGCCAGCAGCGTAGAAGAGGCTGGCTATGGCTACACCTTC	CASSVEEAGYGYTF
TRBV9	NA	many	TRBJ2-1	TGTGCCAGCAGCGCAACGGGGCTACGCTCCTACAATGAGCAGTTCTTC	CASSATGLRSYNEQFF